A single sample is the source of the 22 T cell receptor beta chains below, sequenced in a study of technical replicates of blood from several donors. TCRdb's table, derived via immunoSEQ multiplex PCR, lists solely in-frame clones and lacks some. The table has 65,000 to 85,000 clones, 90% to 97% seen once. The sequenced sample was T cells isolated from PBMCs. The source of these receptors is a human donor in good health.

In this sample, this clone turned up once. The chain carries TRBV30 and TRBJ2-5; 11 bases match TRBD2. The germline V gene encodes CDR1 GTSNPN and CDR2 SVGIG (reference sequence). The CDR3 covers 16 residues. V shed 3 bases and J 5 bases; nucleotides not matched to a gene: 11. The CDR3 loop is CAWRPGTSGPRETQYF. CDR3 DNA: TGTGCCTGGAGGCCTGGGACTAGCGGCCCCCGGGAGACCCAGTACTTC.

The J gene is TRBJ1-3, the V gene TRBV9; TRBD1 agrees at 10 bases. Per the germline V gene, CDR1 is SGDLS and CDR2 is YYNGEE. With 4 bases clipped from V and 0 bases from J, the junction kept 10 bases outside the gene matches. CDR3 length equals 18 residues. CDR3 in amino acids: CASSRQGASPYSGNTIYF. The CDR3 DNA reads TGTGCCAGCAGCAGACAGGGGGCGTCTCCTTACTCTGGAAACACCATATATTTT.

This clone has a single count. The CDR3 region is CASRPRDSPTYEQYF. The CDR3 region has the DNA TGTGCCAGCAGACCCAGGGACAGCCCTACCTACGAGCAGTACTTC. The chain links TRBV5-5 to TRBJ2-7, with 7 bases lining up with TRBD1. The germline V gene has CDR1 SGHKS and CDR2 YYEKEE (reference sequence). The CDR3 length is 15 residues. Trimming cost V 5 bases and J 2 bases; bases outside gene matches: 10.

This chain links TRBV2 with TRBJ2-1; 7 bases fit TRBD1. The CDR3 is made up of 14 amino acids. CDR1 and CDR2 from the germline V gene are SNHLY and FYNNEI. V trimming: 6 bases; J trimming: 4 bases; junction bases outside the gene matches: 6. CDR3 in amino acids: CASSAGTEYNEQFF. CDR3 in DNA: TGTGCCAGCAGCGCCGGGACAGAATACAATGAGCAGTTCTTC. Combining the CDR3 with reference TRBV2 and TRBJ2-1 gives the whole variable domain EPEVTQTPSHQVTQMGQEVILRCVPISNHLYFYWYRQILGQKVEFLVSFYNNEISEKSEIFDDQFSVERPDGSNFTLKIRSTKLEDSAMYFCASSAGTEYNEQFFGPGTRLTVL.

The chain links TRBV4-2 to TRBJ1-4; D perhaps matches TRBD1 (6 bases). V gave up 2 bases and J gave up 3 bases, with 19 bases separating them. CDR1 LGHNA and CDR2 YNFKEQ come from the germline V gene. The CDR3 is 18 amino acids. This CDR3 is CASSQIGGFGAANEKLFF. In DNA, the CDR3 is TGTGCCAGCAGCCAAATAGGGGGTTTCGGGGCGGCTAATGAAAAACTGTTTTTT.

The chain employs TRBV6-4 and TRBJ2-1, with D perhaps matching TRBD2 (6 bases). V lost 2 bases to trimming and J lost 4 bases, with 18 bases between them. This CDR3 contains 17 residues. Per germline, CDR1 MRHNA and CDR2 SNTAGT. This chain's CDR3 is CASSDKTSPSPYNEQFF. The DNA for the CDR3 is TGTGCCAGCAGTGACAAGACTAGTCCGTCCCCATACAATGAGCAGTTCTTC.

The rearrangement uses TRBV28 and TRBJ2-7, with 10 bases lining up with TRBD2. With 5 bases clipped from V and 2 bases from J, the junction kept 6 bases outside the gene matches. The CDR3 loop spans 15 amino acids. The germline V gene has CDR1 MDHEN and CDR2 SYDVKM. The CDR3 sequence: CASSITSGVAYEQYF. The CDR3 DNA is TGTGCCAGCAGTATAACTAGCGGGGTGGCCTACGAGCAGTACTTC. The full variable domain, rest sourced from reference TRBV28 and TRBJ2-7, is DVKVTQSSRYLVKRTGEKVFLECVQDMDHENMFWYRQDPGLGLRLIYFSYDVKMKEKGDIPEGYSVSREKKERFSLILESASTNQTSMYLCASSITSGVAYEQYFGPGTRLTVT.

This chain links TRBV7-2 with TRBJ2-1; D is unresolved. Germline values: CDR1 SGHTA, CDR2 FQGNSA. Trimming cost V 0 bases and J 0 bases, with 15 bases left between them. This CDR3 spans 18 amino acids. The CDR3 loop reads CASSLALISESSYNEQFF. CDR3 nucleotides: TGTGCCAGCAGCTTAGCGCTAATTTCCGAAAGCTCCTACAATGAGCAGTTCTTC.

This chain uses TRBV19 with TRBJ2-1; D is perhaps TRBD2 (5 bases). Germline lookup yields CDR1 LNHDA and CDR2 SQIVND (reference sequence). The CDR3 length is 15 residues. With 2 bases removed from V and 3 bases from J, the gap between germline ends came to 11 bases. The CDR3 loop is CASSIRSGNYNEQFF. The CDR3 nucleotides are TGTGCCAGTAGTATAAGAAGCGGAAACTACAATGAGCAGTTCTTC.

This sequence joins TRBV7-9 and TRBJ2-1; TRBD2 matches at 9 bases. Losses at the gene ends were 4 bases for V and 10 bases for J; bases not matched to a gene: 5. The length of the CDR3 is 13 residues. Looked up from germline, CDR1 is SEHNR and CDR2 is FQNEAQ (reference sequence). Here the CDR3 DNA reads TGTGCCAGCAGCTACAGCGGGAGGCTCGAGCAGTTCTTC. Protein sequence: CASSYSGRLEQFF.

This chain links TRBV4-1 with TRBJ2-1; 12 nucleotides match TRBD2. CDR3 length: 17 residues. From germline, CDR1 is MGHRA and CDR2 YSYEKL. Trimming removed 4 bases from V and 4 bases from J; junction bases left unmatched: 8. The CDR3 DNA reads as TGCGCCAGCAGCCCCAACCTAGCGGGAGGGCCTTACAATGAGCAGTTCTTC. This translates into CASSPNLAGGPYNEQFF.

The chain couples TRBV2 to TRBJ2-2, with a weak D call TRBD1 (5 bases). This CDR3 has 16 amino acids. Germline V CDR1 and CDR2: SNHLY, FYNNEI. V dropped 0 bases and J dropped 1 base, with 9 bases sitting between them. This CDR3 reads CASSEAPRGNTGELFF. CDR3 nucleotides: TGTGCCAGCAGTGAAGCGCCTAGGGGGAACACCGGGGAGCTGTTTTTT.

The rearrangement uses TRBV15 and TRBJ2-2; a possible D gene is TRBD2 (5 bases). The CDR3 runs to 18 residues. Germline CDR1 reads LNHNV; CDR2 reads YYDKDF (reference sequence). V was pared by 1 base and J by 4 bases, with 19 bases between. CDR3 protein: CATSRGGLAGQLTGELFF. CDR3 bases: TGTGCCACCAGCAGAGGAGGGCTAGCAGGCCAACTCACCGGGGAGCTGTTTTTT. Supplemented by reference TRBV15 and TRBJ2-2, the full variable domain reads DAMVIQNPRYQVTQFGKPVTLSCSQTLNHNVMYWYQQKSSQAPKLLFHYYDKDFNNEADTPDNFQSRRPNTSFCFLDIRSPGLGDTAMYLCATSRGGLAGQLTGELFFGEGSRLTVL.

The genes are TRBV6-1 and TRBJ1-5, with no clear D. The CDR3 length is 13 residues. Germline values: CDR1 MNHNS, CDR2 SASEGT. Between the trimmed V and J ends, which lost 2 bases and 7 bases, there was a span of 9 bases. The DNA for the CDR3 is TGTGCCAGCAGTGAATACGGTTGGCAGCCCCAGCATTTT. Amino acids: CASSEYGWQPQHF.

The V and J genes are TRBV30 and TRBJ2-5; D gene ambiguous. Germline CDR1 reads GTSNPN; CDR2 reads SVGIG (reference sequence). The CDR3 runs to 12 residues. Trimming shortened V by 0 bases and J by 5 bases, and 7 bases separated the two germline ends. The CDR3 coding sequence is TGTGCCTGGAGTGTTACCGGGGAGACCCAGTACTTC. It codes for CAWSVTGETQYF. The whole variable domain, filled in from reference TRBV30 and TRBJ2-5, reads SQTIHQWPATLVQPVGSPLSLECTVEGTSNPNLYWYRQAAGRGLQLLFYSVGIGQISSEVPQNLSASRPQDRQFILSSKKLLLSDSGFYLCAWSVTGETQYFGPGTRLLVL.

The CDR3 DNA sequence: TGTGCCAGCAGCCCGACTAGAATGCCTGGGGCCAACGTCCTGACTTTC. As protein: CASSPTRMPGANVLTF. V gene TRBV7-9 combines with J gene TRBJ2-6; tentative D call: TRBD2 (6 bases). CDR3 length equals 16 residues. V lost 5 bases and J 2 bases, leaving 13 bases between the germline ends. Germline CDR1 SEHNR, CDR2 FQNEAQ (reference sequence).

This clone was observed once. J is TRBJ2-7 and V is TRBV18; 11 nucleotides line up with TRBD2. This CDR3 is built from 17 residues. V dropped 2 bases and J dropped 1; count of bases not matched to a gene: 7. Germline assignment: CDR1 KGHSH and CDR2 LQKENI. The CDR3 nucleotides read TGTGCCAGCTCACCAACGCCCGGACTAGCGGGTTCCTACGAGCAGTACTTC. The encoded protein is CASSPTPGLAGSYEQYF.

The chain joins TRBV7-8 to TRBJ2-5, with D unclear. The CDR3 consists of 14 residues. Trimming pared 5 bases from V and 2 bases from J, leaving 12 bases between. The germline V gene has CDR1 SGHVS and CDR2 FQNEAQ. The CDR3 DNA sequence: TGTGCCAGCAGCCCCCTAGAGAGACAAGAGACCCAGTACTTC. This translates into CASSPLERQETQYF.

The chain joins TRBV19 to TRBJ1-4, with D unresolved. Germline V gene data show CDR1 as LNHDA and CDR2 as SQIVND (reference sequence). The CDR3 is 16 amino acids. V was shortened by 6 bases and J by 0 bases, with 14 bases between the two germline ends. This CDR3 is CASSRDTLATNEKLFF. CDR3 sequence (DNA): TGTGCCAGTAGCCGTGACACACTTGCAACTAATGAAAAACTGTTTTTT.

This clone has more than one count but fewer than ten. The rearrangement uses TRBV7-9 and TRBJ2-1, with TRBD2 matching over 9 bases. The ends lost 1 base at V and 9 bases at J; junction bases unmatched: 13. Germline CDR1 reads SEHNR; CDR2 reads FQNEAQ (reference sequence). The CDR3 loop spans 17 amino acids. The CDR3 sequence is CASSLGGVSGSRGEQFF. The CDR3 coding sequence is TGTGCCAGCAGCTTAGGGGGGGTTAGCGGGAGCCGAGGTGAGCAGTTCTTC.

This chain's CDR3 is CASSLTGSIETQYF. The CDR3 DNA sequence: TGTGCCAGCAGCTTGACCGGTAGCATTGAGACCCAGTACTTC. V usage is TRBV5-4 and J usage is TRBJ2-5; D remains unclear. The CDR3 covers 14 residues. CDR1 and CDR2 (germline): SGHNT, YYREEE (reference sequence). V gave up 1 base and J gave up 5 bases, with 12 bases separating them.

The V and J genes are TRBV6-1 and TRBJ1-6; no clear D. Per germline, CDR1 MNHNS and CDR2 SASEGT. This CDR3 is built from 15 residues. V dropped 3 bases and J dropped 10 bases, with 16 bases sitting between them. CDR3 DNA: TGTGCCAGCAGTGAGTATAGCACGAGTGGGTCACCCCTCCACTTT. It encodes CASSEYSTSGSPLHF.